Listed below are T cell receptor beta chains from one sample, sequenced in a study of Ad26.COV2.S vaccination and SARS-CoV-2 variants. The data were produced by immunoSEQ multiplex PCR, yet TCRdb's version contains in-frame clones alone and is incomplete. The table shows nearly 95,000 clones, with more than 70% occurring only once. The starting material was peripheral blood, obtained after recovery from COVID-19. These receptor sequences come from a human donor who had recovered from COVID-19. Both conserved end residues are part of each CDR3. D genes are given only for firm matches. A row's size may be missing; if present it is once, few, many or a size class.

>15|-|-|TRBJ1-3|TRBV5-1
TGCGCCAGCAGCTTGGGGACGTCTAATGGAAACACCATATATTTT
CASSLGTSNGNTIYF
>16|TRBD1|once|TRBJ2-5|TRBV7-9
TGTGCCAGCAGCTCTTGGGTACAGGGGGATGGGGAGACCCAGTACTTC
CASSSWVQGDGETQYF
>15|TRBD2|-|TRBJ2-7|TRBV7-2
TGTGCCAGCAGCGCCGATTCGGGACTAAACTACGAGCAGTACTTC
CASSADSGLNYEQYF
>17|-|-|TRBJ2-7|TRBV18
TGTGCCAGCTCACCTCAAATTCCGGGGTCAAGCTCCTACGAGCAGTACTTC
CASSPQIPGSSSYEQYF
>16|-|-|TRBJ1-3|TRBV4-3
TGCGCCAGCAGCTCTGGACAGCTAAGCTCTGGAAACACCATATATTTT
CASSSGQLSSGNTIYF
>15|TRBD2|-|TRBJ2-1|TRBV4-1
TGCGCCAGCAGCCAACTAGCGGGAGGGAGGAATGAGCAGTTCTTC
CASSQLAGGRNEQFF
>15|TRBD1|-|TRBJ2-7|TRBV7-3
TGTGCCAGCAGCCGAACAGGGGGTACTTCCTACGAGCAGTACTTC
CASSRTGGTSYEQYF
>14|-|-|TRBJ2-5|TRBV5-1
TGCGCCAGCACCATGGCGGGTGTTGGAGAGACCCAGTACTTC
CASTMAGVGETQYF
>14|-|-|TRBJ2-4|TRBV25-1
TGTGCCAGCAGTGACCCGGCGGTGGGAAACATTCAGTACTTC
CASSDPAVGNIQYF
>15|TRBD1|-|TRBJ2-6|TRBV6-5
TGTGCCAGCAGCCATAGACAGGGTGGGGCCAACGTCCTGACTTTC
CASSHRQGGANVLTF
>12|-|-|TRBJ1-1|TRBV29-1
TGCAGCGGAAGCCTACCGAACACTGAAGCTTTCTTT
CSGSLPNTEAFF
>16|-|-|TRBJ2-2|TRBV7-8
TGTGCCAGCAGAGCCGGGACACAGGGATTTACCGGGGAGCTGTTTTTT
CASRAGTQGFTGELFF
>11|-|-|TRBJ1-1|TRBV12-3/TRBV12-4
TGTGCCAGCAGTTTCGGGGCGCAAGCTTTCTTT
CASSFGAQAFF
>12|-|-|TRBJ1-5|TRBV24-1
TGTGCCACCAGTGATTTCTTCGACACCCAGCATTTT
CATSDFFDTQHF
>14|TRBD1|-|TRBJ2-3|TRBV5-1
TGCGCCAGCAGCCGAACAGGGGGCACAGATACGCAGTATTTT
CASSRTGGTDTQYF
>15|TRBD1|-|TRBJ1-1|TRBV2
TGTGCCAGCAGTGCGCCCCAGACAGGGGGGACTGAAGCTTTCTTT
CASSAPQTGGTEAFF
>15|-|-|TRBJ1-1|TRBV5-4
TGTGCCAGCAGCTTGGTTGGGGGGGCTTACACTGAAGCTTTCTTT
CASSLVGGAYTEAFF
>15|TRBD1|-|TRBJ2-7|TRBV5-4
TGTGCCAGCAGCTTGGCAGGGACAGGGAACTACGAGCAGTACTTC
CASSLAGTGNYEQYF
>15|-|-|TRBJ2-1|TRBV7-3
TGTGCCAGCAGCTTAGAAGGGGGGTTGGACAATGAGCAGTTCTTC
CASSLEGGLDNEQFF
>14|-|-|TRBJ2-1|TRBV7-2
TGTGCCAGCATAAAGTGGGGGGAGTATGATGAGCAGTTCTTC
CASIKWGEYDEQFF
>12|-|-|TRBJ1-2|TRBV3-1/TRBV3-2
TGTGCCAGCAGCTTACGTTCCTATGGCTACACCTTC
CASSLRSYGYTF
>13|-|once|TRBJ2-2|TRBV28
TGTGCCAGCGTCAAAGGTGTCACCGGGGAGCTGTTTTTT
CASVKGVTGELFF
>17|TRBD2|-|TRBJ2-1|TRBV27
TGTGCCAGCAGTTTAGTGGGACTAGCGGGAAAGTACAATGAGCAGTTCTTC
CASSLVGLAGKYNEQFF
>14|-|-|TRBJ1-3|TRBV7-8
TGTGCCAGCAGCTTAGGGGTGGATGGAAACACCATATATTTT
CASSLGVDGNTIYF
>16|-|-|TRBJ2-5|TRBV28
TGTGCCAGCAGTTTATTGATCGGAGGGGCGGATGAGACCCAGTACTTC
CASSLLIGGADETQYF
>14|-|-|TRBJ2-1|TRBV7-3
TGTGCCAGCAGCTTAGGAGGGGGGTACAATGAGCAGTTCTTC
CASSLGGGYNEQFF
>12|-|-|TRBJ2-2|TRBV2
TGTGCCAGCAGGCTAGACCCCGGGGAGCTGTTTTTT
CASRLDPGELFF
>14|-|-|TRBJ2-7|TRBV5-1
TGCGCCAGCAGCATTCGGGACGACTGGCACGAGCAGTACTTC
CASSIRDDWHEQYF
>19|TRBD2|once|TRBJ2-1|TRBV4-3
TGCGCCAGCAGCCAAGAAGTAGCCCTCGGACTAGCGGGAGCTTATGAGCAGTTCTTC
CASSQEVALGLAGAYEQFF
>15|-|-|TRBJ2-3|TRBV9
TGTGCCAGCAGCGTAGGGGGACTTCGCACAGATACGCAGTATTTT
CASSVGGLRTDTQYF
>14|-|-|TRBJ2-3|TRBV25-1
TGTGCCAGCAGTGCTAGCTTTTATCCAGATACGCAGTATTTT
CASSASFYPDTQYF
>13|TRBD2|-|TRBJ2-3|TRBV29-1
TGCAGCGCCGGGACTAGCGGGAGAGATACGCAGTATTTT
CSAGTSGRDTQYF
>15|TRBD1|-|TRBJ2-7|TRBV5-8
TGTGCCAGCAGCAAACCGGGACAGGGTTCCTACGAGCAGTACTTC
CASSKPGQGSYEQYF
>14|-|-|TRBJ2-3|TRBV14
TGTGCCAGTCGGGAGTCCTCTAGCACAGATACGCAGTATTTT
CASRESSSTDTQYF
>17|-|-|TRBJ2-7|TRBV5-1
TGCGCCAGCAGCTTTGGAACCCACCCACCCTTCTCCTACGAGCAGTACTTC
CASSFGTHPPFSYEQYF
>14|-|-|TRBJ2-7|TRBV7-2
TGTGCCAGCAGCTTTACGGCGGTGGAATACGAGCAGTACTTC
CASSFTAVEYEQYF
>14|-|-|TRBJ1-4|TRBV6-5
TGTGCCAGCAGGAAGGGGGGGGTTGGTGAAAAACTGTTTTTT
CASRKGGVGEKLFF
>14|-|-|TRBJ1-4|TRBV6-5
TGTGCCAGCAGTTACCGTCCAGGGGTTGAAAAACTGTTTTTT
CASSYRPGVEKLFF
>16|-|-|TRBJ1-6|TRBV27
TGTGCCAGCACTTCCGGACCGACGGCGATCAATTCACCCCTCCACTTT
CASTSGPTAINSPLHF
>16|-|-|TRBJ2-2|TRBV4-3
TGCGCCAGCAGCCAAGGCTGGGCAGCGAACACCGGGGAGCTGTTTTTT
CASSQGWAANTGELFF